The following is a T cell receptor (beta chain) sequence with its context. Its target antigen remains unknown. Base quality data are lacking; no much larger clone is found one base away. In the prospective study, participants were about 18 to 95 years old, resided in approximately 22 geographic areas of the United States, and were enrolled through a virtual design. To assign participants to cohorts, the prospective study relied on clinical history that participants themselves reported in a screening survey and a study questionnaire. In the prospective study, mobile phlebotomists collected whole blood, serum and a nasopharyngeal or oropharyngeal swab from each participant. Participants in the prospective study had the option to provide additional blood draws and questionnaires over a 2-month period. Before DNA extraction, blood samples from the prospective study were shipped at room temperature or frozen.

Taken from the germline V gene (reference sequence), the CDR1 and CDR2 loops are MNHEY and SMNVEV. The CDR3 contains 15 residues, cysteine and phenylalanine counted. Only the CDR3 DNA is retained, 45 bases long and in frame from the first base. V has 5 bases trimmed and J has 0 bases trimmed; junction bases matching no gene number 4. The immunoSEQ Assay, a bias-controlled multiplex PCR, was used to amplify TCRbeta CDR3 regions from genomic DNA. The study's own analysis went as follows. Within the assay, amplification of reference gene primers was used to estimate how many nucleated cells each sample contained. To quantify the absolute abundance of each unique TCRbeta CDR3 rearrangement, sequence reads were collapsed and filtered. For each sample, productive Simpson clonality was calculated as the square root of Simpson's diversity index across productive rearrangements. Drawn from immuneACCESS, this table holds only the in-frame rearrangements with V and J called that TCRdb kept. Clones are partly lost; checked studies trace under half to an unresolved V gene and leave the rest unexplained. Clone size and the V and J calls come from that table; the DNA yielded D and trimming. The sample has 250,000 to 350,000 clones on record, almost 90% of them singletons. Together, the top ten hold about 4.5% of the sample.

This sample is part of a study of blood T cell repertoires in COVID-19 (dated by TCRdb to between 2020 and 2021). Describing the broader study: Samples covering the acute and convalescent phases of COVID-19 were provided by collaborators in the United States, Italy and Spain. The prospective study material was composed of cDNA or gDNA derived from T cells, B-cell-depleted T cells, or PBMCs. The dataset comprised deeply sampled blood TCRbeta repertoires from subjects exposed to, actively infected with, or recovered from COVID-19. A freely available public database, intended as a resource for researchers studying the immune response to SARS-CoV-2, is where the repertoires were released. Samples were obtained from the ongoing ImmuneRACE study (first 160 participants) and from 1,200 or so subjects provided by 6 global collaborators. Nearly every sample came with metadata listing a de-identified subject ID, COVID-19 status, age in years and sex. Where available, HLA class I and class II types were taken from metadata supplied by the sample provider and were not determined by assay-based typing.

The study at large found these results: The quantity of clinical and demographic metadata differed by source and by participant and was supplied without curation.

Material for sequencing was PBMCs or T cells enriched from blood (not recorded which). The V and J segments used are TRBV27 and TRBJ1-3; TRBD1 matches 7 bases in the middle. This receptor was obtained from a woman aged 18 to 35 with acute COVID-19. The CDR3 corresponds to CASSGGTDSGNTIYF. The DNA sequence is given as TGTGCCAGCAGTGGGGGGACAGACTCTGGAAACACCATATATTTT.